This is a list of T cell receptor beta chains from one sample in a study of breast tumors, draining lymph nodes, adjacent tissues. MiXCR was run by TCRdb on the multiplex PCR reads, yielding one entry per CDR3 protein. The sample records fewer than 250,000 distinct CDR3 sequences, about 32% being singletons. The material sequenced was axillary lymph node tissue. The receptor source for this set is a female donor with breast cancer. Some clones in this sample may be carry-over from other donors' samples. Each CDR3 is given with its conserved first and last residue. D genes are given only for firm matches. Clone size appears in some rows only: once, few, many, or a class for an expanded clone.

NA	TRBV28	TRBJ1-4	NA	CATIPGGNEKLFF	TGTGCTACCATCCCCGGGGGGAATGAAAAACTGTTTTTT
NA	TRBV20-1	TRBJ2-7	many	CSAIGEQYF	TGCAGTGCTATTGGTGAGCAGTACTTC
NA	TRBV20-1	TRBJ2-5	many	CSARVPLGVETQYF	TGCAGTGCTAGAGTCCCACTAGGGGTGGAGACCCAGTACTTC
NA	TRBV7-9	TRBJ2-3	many	CASSGGAGDDTDTQYF	TGTGCCAGCAGCGGGGGGGCGGGAGATGACACAGATACGCAGTATTTT
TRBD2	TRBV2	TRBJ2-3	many	CASRPIGTSGRDTQYF	TGTGCCAGCAGGCCAATCGGGACTAGCGGGAGGGATACGCAGTATTTT
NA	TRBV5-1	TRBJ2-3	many	CASSLDMGYADTQYF	TGCGCCAGCAGCTTGGATATGGGGTACGCAGATACGCAGTATTTT
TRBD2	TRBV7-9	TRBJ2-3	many	CASSQGLAGVGDTQYF	TGTGCCAGCAGCCAGGGACTAGCGGGAGTGGGAGATACGCAGTATTTT
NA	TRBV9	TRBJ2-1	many	CASSPLRRDNEQFF	TGTGCCAGCAGCCCATTGAGAAGGGACAATGAGCAGTTCTTC
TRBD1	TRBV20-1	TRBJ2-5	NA	CSATGQGSSETQYF	TGCAGTGCCACGGGACAGGGTTCCTCAGAGACCCAGTACTTC
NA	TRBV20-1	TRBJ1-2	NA	CSAGGSNYGYTF	TGCAGTGCGGGAGGGAGTAACTATGGCTACACCTTC
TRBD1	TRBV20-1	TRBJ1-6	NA	CSATGVRNSPLHF	TGCAGTGCCACAGGGGTCCGTAATTCACCCCTCCACTTT
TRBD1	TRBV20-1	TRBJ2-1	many	CSATKRTGINEQFF	TGCAGTGCTACCAAACGGACAGGAATCAATGAGCAGTTCTTC
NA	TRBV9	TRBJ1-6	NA	CASSVDGTGSPLHF	TGTGCCAGCAGCGTAGACGGTACTGGGTCACCCCTCCACTTT
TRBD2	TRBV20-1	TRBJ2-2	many	CSARTVGTKFGTTGELFF	TGCAGTGCTAGAACGGTGGGGACTAAATTCGGTACCACCGGGGAGCTGTTTTTT
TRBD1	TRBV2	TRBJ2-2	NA	CASRGDRPTGELFF	TGTGCCAGCAGGGGGGACAGACCGACCGGGGAGCTGTTTTTT
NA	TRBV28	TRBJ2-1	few	CASSFGGGGDEQFF	TGTGCCAGCAGTTTTGGGGGAGGGGGGGATGAGCAGTTCTTC
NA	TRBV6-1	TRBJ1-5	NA	CASRTYRAGDQPQHF	TGTGCCAGCAGGACGTATAGGGCAGGTGATCAGCCCCAGCATTTT
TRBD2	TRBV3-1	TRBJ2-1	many	CASTPGLAFHEQFF	TGTGCCAGCACCCCGGGACTAGCTTTTCATGAGCAGTTCTTC
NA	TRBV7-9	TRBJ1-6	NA	CASSLYRPTREGSPLHF	TGTGCCAGCAGCTTGTACAGACCTACGAGGGAGGGCTCACCCCTCCACTTT
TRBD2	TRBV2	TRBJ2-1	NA	CARDLGTSGYNEQFF	TGTGCTAGGGACCTTGGGACTAGCGGTTACAATGAGCAGTTCTTC
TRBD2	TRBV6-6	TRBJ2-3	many	CASSYSRLASGIWADTQYF	TGTGCCAGCAGTTACTCGAGATTGGCTAGCGGGATATGGGCAGATACGCAGTATTTT
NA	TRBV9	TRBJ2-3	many	CASSVERSTDTQYF	TGTGCCAGCAGCGTAGAGCGGAGCACAGATACGCAGTATTTT
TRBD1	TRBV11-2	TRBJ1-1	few	CASSLGQWRTEAFF	TGTGCCAGCAGCTTGGGACAGTGGCGTACTGAAGCTTTCTTT
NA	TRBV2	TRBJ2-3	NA	CASSDSEGTTDTQYF	TGTGCCAGCAGTGACTCGGAGGGAACGACAGATACGCAGTATTTT
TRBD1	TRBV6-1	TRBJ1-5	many	CASSWGTGEQPQHF	TGTGCCAGCAGTTGGGGGACAGGGGAACAGCCCCAGCATTTT
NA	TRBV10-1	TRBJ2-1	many	CASNRAKGYEQFF	TGCGCCAGCAACAGGGCTAAAGGCTATGAGCAGTTCTTC
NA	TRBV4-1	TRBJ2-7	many	CASSQIPQYEQYF	TGCGCCAGCAGCCAAATCCCCCAGTACGAGCAGTACTTC
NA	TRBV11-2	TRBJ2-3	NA	CASSFSGVRERDTQYF	TGTGCCAGCAGCTTCTCGGGGGTCCGTGAACGGGATACGCAGTATTTT
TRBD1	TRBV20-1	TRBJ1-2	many	CSASPTGRGEQGYTF	TGCAGTGCTAGTCCGACAGGGAGGGGAGAGCAAGGCTACACCTTC
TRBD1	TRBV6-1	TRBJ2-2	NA	CASSGSGTADTGELFF	TGTGCCAGCAGTGGCTCCGGGACAGCCGACACCGGGGAGCTGTTTTTT
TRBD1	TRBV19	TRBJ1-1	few	CASKLRDRVFTEAFF	TGTGCCAGTAAACTTCGGGACAGGGTATTCACTGAAGCTTTCTTT
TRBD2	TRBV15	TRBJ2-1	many	CATSRDRLAEDNEQFF	TGTGCCACCAGCAGAGATAGGCTAGCGGAGGACAATGAGCAGTTCTTC
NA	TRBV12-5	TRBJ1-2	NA	CASGLGLAGAGGASGYTF	TGTGCTAGTGGACTGGGACTGGCGGGAGCCGGGGGCGCGAGTGGCTACACCTTC
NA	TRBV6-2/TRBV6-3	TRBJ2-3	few	CASSHPGTDTQYF	TGTGCCAGCAGTCACCCTGGAACAGATACGCAGTATTTT
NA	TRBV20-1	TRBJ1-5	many	CSASRSGGSNQPQHF	TGCAGTGCTAGTAGGTCGGGAGGTAGCAATCAGCCCCAGCATTTT
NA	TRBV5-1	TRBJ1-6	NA	CASSPLGLASPLHF	TGCGCCAGCAGCCCCCTCGGGTTGGCTTCACCCCTCCACTTT
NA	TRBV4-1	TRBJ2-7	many	CASSQVGRSSYEQYF	TGCGCCAGCAGCCAAGTCGGCCGAAGCTCCTACGAGCAGTACTTC
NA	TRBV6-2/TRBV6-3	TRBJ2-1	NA	CASSYGGAGSYNEQFF	TGTGCCAGCAGCTATGGGGGGGCAGGGTCCTACAATGAGCAGTTCTTC